Sequencing of this TCR beta chain was carried out in a study of response to subunit inactivated influenza vaccine. One entry per CDR3 protein results from TCRdb running MiXCR on the RT-PCR reads. The sample yields a few hundred thousand distinct CDR3 sequences, around 15% seen once. This clonotype was detected only a few times. Its antigen is unknown. Germline trimming cut 1 base from V and 1 base from J; bases unmatched to any gene: 16. This CDR3 is 20 amino acids long. The V gene's germline CDR1 is SGHAT and CDR2 FQNNGV. General study points: Authors suggested that a seasonal influenza vaccination recruits few new T cells each time.

The sample was PBMCs from blood, taken 11 to 12 days after vaccination. V is TRBV11-2 and J is TRBJ2-3, with TRBD2 matching over 8 bases. The sequence was obtained from a man over 45 who received an inactivated influenza vaccine. CDR3 nucleotide sequence: TGTGCCAGCAGCTTAGTACCCTACGGCGGGAGGTGGGAGGGCACAGATACGCAGTATTTT. It encodes CASSLVPYGGRWEGTDTQYF.